This T cell receptor beta chain was identified in a study of T cell responses to AZD1222 COVID-19 vaccine (TCRdb year 2021). Background on the whole study: TCR sequencing was performed for about 250 trial participants, of whom some 200 were given two doses of AZD1222 and some 26 were given two doses of MenACWY control vaccine. Trial participants were enrolled by age into subgroups of 18-55, 56-69 and 70-plus years, and around 140, 26 and 57 TCR-sequenced participants, respectively, were included in these subgroups.

Overall study outcomes, separate from this receptor: Conclusions about previously exposed vaccinees were limited because only six AZD1222 recipients were SARS-CoV-2 seropositive at baseline. Participants were mostly white British and included more females than males, and it was suggested by the authors that clonal diversity may have been underestimated. Because no samples from the day 14 peak response were available, repertoires could be characterized only after the peak T cell response. Reportedly, almost half of the unique spike-specific TCRs recognized epitopes lying outside the regions that are mutated in the B.1.351 and B.1.1.7 variants. After two AZD1222 doses, both the breadth and the depth of spike-specific TCRs were significantly higher than at day 0 and than in MenACWY recipients. The 56-69-year group was small, and its depth increase did not reach significance, likely because of low power. The vaccine-associated CD4 TCRs covered the entire spike protein, and the dominant responses fell in regions 160-218 and 743-854.

The sample's time point label, decoded: about 28 days (+/-7) after the second vaccine dose. Because spike-specific TCR depth and breadth did not differ between the two schedules, AZD1222 recipients who got a second dose at roughly 4 weeks were pooled with those who got a second dose at roughly 12 weeks. The vaccinee samples were drawn from two UK trials, COV001 and COV002, one of which was a single-blind randomized controlled phase 2/3 trial testing AZD1222 (ChAdOx1 nCoV-19) in healthy adults. Trial participant PBMC samples were collected at day 0 and day 28 after the second dose for TCRbeta chain sequencing. Details on this clone: Its antigen specificity is not known. A junction end diverges from the germline sequence, so it may reflect a read error.

The CDR3 regions of human TCRbeta chains were subjected to immunosequencing. Per the source publication's procedure: Repertoire TCRs were matched against a reference library of SARS-CoV-2-specific TCRs generated with the MIRA antigen-specificity platform. Breadth meant the fraction of unique TCRs that were SARS-CoV-2-associated, whereas depth meant the fraction of total T cells that were SARS-CoV-2-associated. Using the MIRA data, each spike-specific TCR was assigned both to the spike region to which the TCR was reactive and to a CD4 or CD8 class. Log10-transformed breadth and depth values were compared by one-way ANOVA with Sidak's multiple comparisons tests. The table was pulled from immuneACCESS by TCRdb, which kept in-frame rearrangements only. Such tables lose some clones; where checked, under half of the loss comes from unresolved V genes, and the rest has no known cause. The V and J calls and clone size are taken from that table; D and trimming were inferred from the DNA. The sample has 200,000 or so clones on record, around 93% of them singletons. Roughly 1% of the sample is in the top ten clones.

Inclusive of the bounding cysteine and phenylalanine, the CDR3 is 11 residues long. Only CDR3 DNA remains: 33 bases, in frame from the first base. The germline V gene provides CDR1 SGHRS and CDR2 YFSETQ. The sequence came from an adult who received the AZD1222 COVID-19 vaccine. Source: peripheral blood, taken 28 days after the second AZD1222 dose. The rearrangement joined TRBV5-1 to TRBJ2-5; the D gene could be either TRBD1 or TRBD2, each agreeing at 5 bases. The CDR3 has the sequence CASTLGDGLNF. The DNA reads TGCGCCAGCACCCTGGGGGACGGCCTGAACTTC.